This T cell receptor (beta chain) was retrieved from a study of blood T cell repertoires in COVID-19. The V gene's germline CDR1 is MNHEY and CDR2 SMNVEV (reference sequence). This CDR3 contains 16 residues. The V end lost 8 bases, the J end lost 7 bases, and 21 bases lay between the germline ends. TCRdb's copy holds only in-frame clones and misses some; the assay was immunoSEQ multiplex PCR. The sample carries 95,000 to 150,000 clones, around 74% recorded once. The J gene is TRBJ1-6, the V gene TRBV27; TRBD1 might be the D (6 bases). This TCR was sampled from a man aged 55 to 70 with acute or convalescent COVID-19. The specimen sequenced was peripheral blood. CDR3 nucleotides: TGTGCCAGCCAAACGGGCCGGGGGGCATACAATTCACCCCTCCACTTT. Encoded protein: CASQTGRGAYNSPLHF.